Given below is one T cell receptor beta chain in context. Source study methods: Estimates of nucleated cell counts were drawn from the amplification of reference gene primers. The data were produced by immunoSEQ multiplex PCR, yet TCRdb's version contains in-frame clones alone and is incomplete. The V and J calls and clone size were taken over from that table, and D and trimming were inferred from the DNA. The repertoire consists of hundreds of thousands of clones, with roughly 90% occurring once and the leading ten covering 7.1%. The Seattle patients, enrolled during active infection, were followed longitudinally. These data are taken from a study of blood T cell repertoires in COVID-19. As for the study in general: Donors in the United States, Italy and Spain gave samples during acute or convalescent COVID-19. Sources were T cells, B-cell-depleted T cells, or PBMCs; the material itself was cDNA or gDNA.

This sequence was found in a woman aged 55-69 years with COVID-19, enrolled during active disease. Sequenced sample: peripheral blood.

The CDR3 DNA sequence: TGTGCCAGCAGAAAGACAACAGGGGGCCCCTACAATGAGCAGTTCTTC. It is translated as CASRKTTGGPYNEQFF. This chain uses TRBV7-2 with TRBJ2-1, with 9 bases that match TRBD1. The ends lost 6 bases at V and 2 bases at J; junction bases unmatched: 8. This CDR3 is built from 16 residues. Germline CDR1 is SGHTA and CDR2 is FQGNSA.